This TCR beta chain stems from a study of cytomegalovirus exposure and HLA in healthy donors. This CDR3 contains 13 residues. The J segment lost 7 bases and the V segment lost 7 bases, leaving 9 bases of the junction unmatched. The germline gives CDR1 SGDLS, CDR2 YYNGEE. Sequencing was performed with immunoSEQ multiplex PCR; in TCRdb, only in-frame clones are kept and a portion is missing. The data show 97,000 or so clones, with less than 95% seen just once and roughly 0.9% held by the top ten. The genes are TRBV9 and TRBJ2-7, with TRBD2 matching 9 bases. Sequencing used PBMCs. The sequence was collected from a young woman in good health and CMV-seronegative. CDR3 loop: CASGGLADAEQYF. Here the CDR3 DNA reads TGTGCCAGCGGGGGACTAGCCGACGCAGAGCAGTACTTC.